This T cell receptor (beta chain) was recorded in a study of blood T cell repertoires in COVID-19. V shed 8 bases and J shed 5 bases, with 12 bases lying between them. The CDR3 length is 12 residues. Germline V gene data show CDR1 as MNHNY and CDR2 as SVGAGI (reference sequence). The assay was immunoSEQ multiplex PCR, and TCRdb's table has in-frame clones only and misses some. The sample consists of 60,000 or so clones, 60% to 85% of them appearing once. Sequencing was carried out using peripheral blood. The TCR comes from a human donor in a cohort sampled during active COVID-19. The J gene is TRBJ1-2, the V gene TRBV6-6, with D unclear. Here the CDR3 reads CASSRGDYGYTF. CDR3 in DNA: TGTGCCAGCTCGCGCGGGGATTATGGCTACACCTTC.